The rows below give T cell receptor beta chains drawn from one sample of a study of response to subunit inactivated influenza vaccine. One entry per CDR3 protein results from TCRdb running MiXCR on the RT-PCR reads. The data contain about 310,000 distinct CDR3 sequences, roughly 22% of them singletons. The material sequenced was PBMCs from blood, taken roughly 20 months after vaccination. The receptors shown here come from a man between 50 and 75 years old who received an inactivated influenza vaccine. The CDR3 runs from the conserved cysteine through the conserved F or W. D genes are given only for firm matches. Clone sizes are given selectively: once, few, many, or a class where the clone is expanded.

clone size: -; D gene: TRBD2; V gene: TRBV7-2; J gene: TRBJ2-1; CDR3 protein: CASSPQAGVYNEQFF; CDR3 DNA: TGTGCCAGCAGCCCCCAAGCGGGGGTCTACAATGAGCAGTTCTTC
clone size: many; D gene: -; V gene: TRBV4-3; J gene: TRBJ1-6; CDR3 protein: CASRNAGSYNSPLHF; CDR3 DNA: TGCGCCAGTAGAAATGCAGGATCCTATAATTCACCCCTCCACTTT
clone size: few; D gene: -; V gene: TRBV9; J gene: TRBJ1-1; CDR3 protein: CASSVASDLNAEAFF; CDR3 DNA: TGTGCCAGCAGCGTAGCATCAGACCTGAACGCTGAAGCTTTCTTT
clone size: -; D gene: TRBD1; V gene: TRBV4-3; J gene: TRBJ2-7; CDR3 protein: CASSQDRTGIYEQYF; CDR3 DNA: TGCGCCAGCAGCCAAGATAGGACAGGGATTTACGAGCAGTACTTC
clone size: -; D gene: TRBD1; V gene: TRBV29-1; J gene: TRBJ2-7; CDR3 protein: CSVEAADRGLYEQYF; CDR3 DNA: TGCAGCGTTGAAGCGGCGGACAGGGGGCTTTACGAGCAGTACTTC
clone size: many; D gene: -; V gene: TRBV4-3; J gene: TRBJ1-1; CDR3 protein: CASSHRLGAAEAFF; CDR3 DNA: TGCGCCAGCAGCCACAGATTAGGAGCGGCTGAAGCTTTCTTT
clone size: many; D gene: -; V gene: TRBV28; J gene: TRBJ1-2; CDR3 protein: CASSTGLYGYTF; CDR3 DNA: TGTGCCAGCAGTACGGGACTTTATGGCTACACCTTC
clone size: -; D gene: TRBD2; V gene: TRBV4-1; J gene: TRBJ2-1; CDR3 protein: CASSQDVGGTSGAYNEQFF; CDR3 DNA: TGCGCCAGCAGCCAAGATGTCGGGGGGACTAGCGGGGCCTACAATGAGCAGTTCTTC
clone size: -; D gene: -; V gene: TRBV4-2; J gene: TRBJ1-1; CDR3 protein: CASSQGPGLGYTEAFF; CDR3 DNA: TGTGCCAGCAGCCAAGGGCCCGGACTCGGGTACACTGAAGCTTTCTTT
clone size: many; D gene: TRBD1; V gene: TRBV3-1; J gene: TRBJ1-2; CDR3 protein: CASSRQLTGGWDGYTF; CDR3 DNA: TGTGCCAGCAGCCGACAACTAACAGGGGGCTGGGATGGCTACACCTTC
clone size: -; D gene: TRBD1; V gene: TRBV18; J gene: TRBJ2-7; CDR3 protein: CASSSGQGREQYF; CDR3 DNA: TGTGCCAGCTCAAGCGGACAGGGTCGGGAGCAGTACTTC
clone size: many; D gene: TRBD1; V gene: TRBV5-1; J gene: TRBJ1-6; CDR3 protein: CASSFNRGDSPLHF; CDR3 DNA: TGCGCCAGCAGCTTCAACAGGGGGGACTCACCCCTCCACTTT
clone size: -; D gene: TRBD1; V gene: TRBV7-9; J gene: TRBJ1-4; CDR3 protein: CASSSMGQIRNEKLFF; CDR3 DNA: TGTGCCAGCAGCTCGATGGGACAGATTCGAAATGAAAAACTGTTTTTT
clone size: once; D gene: TRBD2; V gene: TRBV3-1; J gene: TRBJ2-5; CDR3 protein: CASSQDVAGGQETQYF; CDR3 DNA: TGTGCCAGCAGCCAAGATGTAGCGGGGGGCCAAGAGACCCAGTACTTC
clone size: -; D gene: -; V gene: TRBV25-1; J gene: TRBJ1-6; CDR3 protein: CASSRSYNSPLHF; CDR3 DNA: TGTGCCAGCAGTCGGAGCTATAATTCACCCCTCCACTTT
clone size: -; D gene: -; V gene: TRBV5-1; J gene: TRBJ1-2; CDR3 protein: CASSVGRVPNYGYTF; CDR3 DNA: TGCGCCAGCAGCGTAGGACGGGTACCTAACTATGGCTACACCTTC
clone size: -; D gene: -; V gene: TRBV3-1; J gene: TRBJ1-6; CDR3 protein: CASSQPGTGNLPLHF; CDR3 DNA: TGTGCCAGCAGCCAACCGGGTACTGGTAATTTACCCCTCCACTTT
clone size: few; D gene: TRBD2; V gene: TRBV12-3/TRBV12-4; J gene: TRBJ2-7; CDR3 protein: CASREKREGLWEQYF; CDR3 DNA: TGTGCCAGCAGGGAAAAGCGGGAGGGCCTATGGGAGCAGTACTTC
clone size: few; D gene: -; V gene: TRBV6-2/TRBV6-3; J gene: TRBJ1-2; CDR3 protein: CASSPWRARANYGYTF; CDR3 DNA: TGTGCCAGCAGCCCCTGGCGGGCAAGAGCTAACTATGGCTACACCTTC
clone size: -; D gene: TRBD1; V gene: TRBV20-1; J gene: TRBJ1-4; CDR3 protein: CSAGDRGEGEKLFF; CDR3 DNA: TGCAGTGCTGGGGACAGGGGTGAAGGAGAAAAACTGTTTTTT
clone size: -; D gene: TRBD1; V gene: TRBV3-1; J gene: TRBJ1-5; CDR3 protein: CASSLSGTAFSNQPQHF; CDR3 DNA: TGTGCCAGCAGCCTCAGCGGGACAGCGTTTAGCAATCAGCCCCAGCATTTT
clone size: many; D gene: -; V gene: TRBV10-3; J gene: TRBJ2-1; CDR3 protein: CAIRGGIGSYNEQFF; CDR3 DNA: TGTGCCATCAGGGGAGGTATCGGTTCCTACAATGAGCAGTTCTTC
clone size: -; D gene: -; V gene: TRBV2; J gene: TRBJ2-1; CDR3 protein: CASSKPPRYSYNEQFF; CDR3 DNA: TGTGCCAGCAGCAAACCACCCAGGTACTCCTACAATGAGCAGTTCTTC
clone size: -; D gene: -; V gene: TRBV27; J gene: TRBJ1-2; CDR3 protein: CASSSQGRFGYGYTF; CDR3 DNA: TGTGCCAGCAGTTCCCAGGGCCGTTTTGGGTATGGCTACACCTTC
clone size: few; D gene: -; V gene: TRBV18; J gene: TRBJ1-6; CDR3 protein: CASSPKETNSPLHF; CDR3 DNA: TGTGCCAGCTCACCCAAGGAAACAAATTCACCCCTCCACTTT
clone size: few; D gene: TRBD2; V gene: TRBV5-4; J gene: TRBJ2-3; CDR3 protein: CASSKSAGGMADTQYF; CDR3 DNA: TGTGCCAGCAGCAAATCAGCGGGGGGCATGGCAGATACGCAGTATTTT
clone size: -; D gene: TRBD2; V gene: TRBV11-2; J gene: TRBJ2-7; CDR3 protein: CASSYRGSGSYEQYF; CDR3 DNA: TGTGCCAGCAGCTACCGAGGTAGCGGGTCCTACGAGCAGTACTTC
clone size: -; D gene: -; V gene: TRBV7-2; J gene: TRBJ2-5; CDR3 protein: CASSLPSGGRWRETQYF; CDR3 DNA: TGTGCCAGCAGCTTACCTTCGGGCGGTCGGTGGAGGGAGACCCAGTACTTC
clone size: few; D gene: TRBD1; V gene: TRBV3-1; J gene: TRBJ2-4; CDR3 protein: CASSQWGEGTGFNIQYF; CDR3 DNA: TGTGCCAGCAGCCAATGGGGAGAAGGGACAGGGTTTAACATTCAGTACTTC
clone size: -; D gene: -; V gene: TRBV20-1; J gene: TRBJ1-2; CDR3 protein: CSAGVGVGYTF; CDR3 DNA: TGCAGTGCTGGGGTGGGGGTAGGCTACACCTTC
clone size: few; D gene: -; V gene: TRBV11-2; J gene: TRBJ2-7; CDR3 protein: CASSLAGENGFF; CDR3 DNA: TGTGCCAGCAGCTTAGCTGGGGAAAATGGGTTCTTC
clone size: -; D gene: TRBD2; V gene: TRBV11-1; J gene: TRBJ2-1; CDR3 protein: CASSPRPGLAVLLLYNEQFF; CDR3 DNA: TGTGCCAGCAGCCCAAGACCGGGACTAGCGGTCCTCCTCCTCTACAATGAGCAGTTCTTC
clone size: -; D gene: -; V gene: TRBV19; J gene: TRBJ2-6; CDR3 protein: CASIGRQPPAPGANVLTF; CDR3 DNA: TGTGCCAGTATAGGCAGGCAGCCACCCGCGCCTGGGGCCAACGTCCTGACTTTC
clone size: many; D gene: -; V gene: TRBV7-9; J gene: TRBJ1-2; CDR3 protein: CASSFGSGEYGYTF; CDR3 DNA: TGTGCCAGCAGCTTTGGGAGCGGGGAATATGGCTACACCTTC
clone size: -; D gene: TRBD2; V gene: TRBV12-3/TRBV12-4; J gene: TRBJ2-7; CDR3 protein: CASSFGGAGEQYF; CDR3 DNA: TGTGCCAGCAGTTTCGGGGGGGCGGGGGAGCAGTACTTC
clone size: -; D gene: TRBD2; V gene: TRBV7-8; J gene: TRBJ2-1; CDR3 protein: CASSPGLLNEQFF; CDR3 DNA: TGTGCCAGCAGCCCGGGACTACTCAATGAGCAGTTCTTC
clone size: many; D gene: TRBD1; V gene: TRBV5-1; J gene: TRBJ1-6; CDR3 protein: CASRRTGTDNSPLHF; CDR3 DNA: TGCGCCAGCAGACGAACCGGGACAGATAATTCACCCCTCCACTTT
clone size: -; D gene: -; V gene: TRBV29-1; J gene: TRBJ1-1; CDR3 protein: CSVARGSEAFF; CDR3 DNA: TGCAGCGTTGCGCGAGGCTCTGAAGCTTTCTTT
clone size: few; D gene: TRBD1; V gene: TRBV29-1; J gene: TRBJ1-2; CDR3 protein: CSVAGDRAYGYTF; CDR3 DNA: TGCAGCGTTGCCGGGGACAGGGCCTATGGCTACACCTTC
clone size: -; D gene: -; V gene: TRBV11-2; J gene: TRBJ2-7; CDR3 protein: CASSLYEQDSYEQYF; CDR3 DNA: TGTGCCAGCAGCTTGTACGAACAGGATTCCTACGAGCAGTACTTC
clone size: -; D gene: -; V gene: TRBV4-3; J gene: TRBJ2-1; CDR3 protein: CASSQATVDNEQFF; CDR3 DNA: TGCGCCAGCAGCCAAGCGACAGTCGACAATGAGCAGTTCTTC
clone size: -; D gene: -; V gene: TRBV5-1; J gene: TRBJ2-2; CDR3 protein: CASSLLGYTGELFF; CDR3 DNA: TGCGCCAGCAGCTTGCTGGGGTACACCGGGGAGCTGTTTTTT
clone size: few; D gene: -; V gene: TRBV14; J gene: TRBJ1-5; CDR3 protein: CASSQGATEPQHF; CDR3 DNA: TGTGCCAGCAGCCAAGGAGCCACGGAGCCCCAGCATTTT
clone size: -; D gene: -; V gene: TRBV29-1; J gene: TRBJ1-1; CDR3 protein: CSVEDLGGLNTEAFF; CDR3 DNA: TGCAGCGTTGAAGATTTGGGGGGTTTGAACACTGAAGCTTTCTTT
clone size: few; D gene: TRBD2; V gene: TRBV7-9; J gene: TRBJ2-1; CDR3 protein: CASSLVAGLVPEQFF; CDR3 DNA: TGTGCCAGCAGCTTAGTGGCGGGACTAGTACCTGAGCAGTTCTTC